A selection of T cell receptor beta chains follows, all from one sample in a study of type 1 regulatory T cells. TCRdb reanalysed the reads using MiXCR and keeps one entry per CDR3 protein. The table records roughly 71,000 distinct CDR3 sequences, about 62% of them present only once. Antigen specificity for these receptors is unknown. The material sequenced was cultured T cells, either the whole culture or a sorted T cell fraction (not recorded which). These receptors all stem from a human donor in good health. Each CDR3 is given with its conserved first and last residue. Fields, in order: J gene, D gene, clone size, V gene, CDR3 protein, CDR3 DNA. The D gene is left open where the match is weak. Size tells how often a clone was seen (once, few, many) or the class of an expanded clone, and some rows leave it out.

>TRBJ2-5|-|-|TRBV27
CASRPGLPRGTQYF
TGTGCCAGCAGACCAGGACTGCCCCGGGGGACCCAGTACTTC
>TRBJ2-7|TRBD2|-|TRBV5-1
CASSWKASGRGGIYEQYF
TGCGCCAGCAGCTGGAAGGCTAGCGGGAGAGGTGGGATCTACGAGCAGTACTTC
>TRBJ1-5|-|few|TRBV19
CASSPTGMSNQPQHF
TGTGCCAGTAGTCCCACAGGGATGAGCAATCAGCCCCAGCATTTT
>TRBJ2-3|TRBD1|-|TRBV6-5
CASSFVSGTGSDTQYF
TGTGCCAGCAGTTTCGTCTCCGGGACAGGGTCCGATACGCAGTATTTT
>TRBJ2-1|TRBD2|-|TRBV7-2
CASSLEAGAYNEQFF
TGTGCCAGCAGCTTAGAAGCGGGGGCCTACAATGAGCAGTTCTTC
>TRBJ1-2|TRBD1|-|TRBV20-1
CSAKGTALAFDGYTF
TGCAGTGCCAAAGGGACAGCCTTGGCCTTTGATGGCTACACCTTC
>TRBJ2-3|TRBD2|few|TRBV20-1
CSARDRSGRGLDTQYF
TGCAGTGCTAGAGATCGCAGCGGGAGGGGTCTAGATACGCAGTATTTT
>TRBJ2-5|-|-|TRBV29-1
CSVRGRQEETQYF
TGCAGCGTTCGGGGCAGGCAAGAAGAGACCCAGTACTTC
>TRBJ2-1|TRBD2|-|TRBV15
CATSRDTGLEPEQFF
TGTGCCACCAGCAGAGACACGGGACTAGAGCCTGAGCAGTTCTTC
>TRBJ2-3|-|once|TRBV5-1
CASSLPGGPSTDTQYF
TGCGCCAGCAGCTTGCCCGGCGGTCCTAGCACAGATACGCAGTATTTT
>TRBJ2-1|TRBD2|-|TRBV20-1
CSARGGTSGYNEQFF
TGCAGTGCTAGAGGTGGGACTAGCGGTTACAATGAGCAGTTCTTC
>TRBJ1-1|TRBD1|-|TRBV5-1
CASSIGTGASDTEAFF
TGCGCCAGCAGCATTGGGACAGGGGCTTCGGACACTGAAGCTTTCTTT
>TRBJ2-5|-|-|TRBV20-1
CSAGLGGKETQYF
TGCAGTGCTGGCCTGGGGGGAAAAGAGACCCAGTACTTC
>TRBJ1-1|-|few|TRBV20-1
CSAYPWGANTEAFF
TGCAGTGCTTATCCGTGGGGGGCGAACACTGAAGCTTTCTTT
>TRBJ2-1|TRBD2|-|TRBV7-9
CASSLASSGYNEQFF
TGTGCCAGCAGCTTAGCCTCTAGCGGCTACAATGAGCAGTTCTTC
>TRBJ2-5|-|-|TRBV18
CASSLDSPGGQETQYF
TGTGCCAGCTCACTCGACTCTCCCGGAGGTCAAGAGACCCAGTACTTC
>TRBJ2-2|-|few|TRBV5-1
CASSFEGRTGELFF
TGCGCCAGCAGCTTCGAGGGGCGAACCGGGGAGCTGTTTTTT
>TRBJ2-1|TRBD2|-|TRBV19
CASSIGVLAGIRYEQFF
TGTGCCAGTAGTATAGGAGTTCTAGCGGGAATCCGGTATGAGCAGTTCTTC
>TRBJ1-1|-|-|TRBV6-5
CASNRPGGNTEAFF
TGTGCCAGCAACAGGCCCGGCGGGAACACTGAAGCTTTCTTT
>TRBJ2-3|-|-|TRBV20-1
CSTFYPGHTSTDTQYF
TGCAGTACTTTCTACCCCGGACACACTAGCACAGATACGCAGTATTTT
>TRBJ1-3|-|few|TRBV20-1
CSASIPGSGGNTIYF
TGCAGTGCTAGTATTCCAGGGTCCGGTGGAAACACCATATATTTT
>TRBJ2-1|-|-|TRBV20-1
CSASRQIYNEQFF
TGCAGTGCTAGTAGACAAATATACAATGAGCAGTTCTTC
>TRBJ1-2|-|once|TRBV6-6
CASISSLGTSNYGYTF
TGTGCCAGCATATCTAGCTTGGGGACGTCGAACTATGGCTACACCTTC